This T cell receptor (beta chain) comes out of a study of blood T cell repertoires in COVID-19. Study in general: Some COVID-19 samples were acute and others convalescent; all came from the United States, Italy and Spain. The analysed material was cDNA or gDNA that came from T cells, B-cell-depleted T cells, or PBMCs.

In the original analysis: Estimated nucleated cell counts came from reference gene primer amplification. Sequenced by immunoSEQ multiplex PCR; TCRdb stores in-frame clones only, minus some. V and J calls plus clone size are reproduced from that table; the DNA served to infer D and trimming. The sample has some 100,000 clones, roughly 89% seen once; the top ten hold around 6%. Germline loops: CDR1 KGHDR, CDR2 SFDVKD. V was pared by 1 base and J by 7 bases, with 7 bases between. This CDR3 has 12 amino acids. Sequenced material: peripheral blood. This TCR was sampled from a man aged 65-85 years with acute or convalescent COVID-19. The V gene is TRBV24-1, the J gene TRBJ2-7, with D maybe TRBD2 (6 bases). In DNA form, the CDR3 reads TGTGCCACCAGTGATTTTGGGGGGGAGCAGTACTTC. It encodes CATSDFGGEQYF.